The 18 T cell receptor beta chains below come from one sample, sequenced in a study of regulatory T cells in long-lasting Graves disease. The TCR beta library used iRepertoire HTBI primers with Arm-PCR amplification of CDR3. TCRdb processed the multiplex PCR reads anew with MiXCR; each CDR3 protein has one entry. The sample carries roughly 700,000 distinct CDR3 sequences, around 30% recorded once. Time point defined: persistent/refractory GD, antithyroid drugs over 5 years with positive TRAb. PBMC RNA served as the TCR library source. The specimen was peripheral blood mononuclear cells (PBMCs), collected when the disease was refractory, from a patient treated with antithyroid drugs. These receptors were obtained from a female donor with Graves disease.

As to this clonotype: This clone may be a read error of a much larger clone one base away. This chain connects TRBV6-2 or TRBV6-3 to TRBJ1-2; 9 positions match TRBD1. Germline loops: CDR1 MNHEY, CDR2 SVGEGT. The CDR3 runs to 13 residues. J lost 5 bases, V lost 5 bases, and 3 bases had no gene match. CDR3 sequence: CASSRDREYGYTF. The CDR3 nucleotides read TGTGCCAGCAGTCGGGACAGGGAGTATGGCTACACCTTC.

V usage is TRBV6-1 and J usage is TRBJ1-6, with 8 bases aligning to TRBD1. This CDR3 comprises 13 residues. V lost 6 bases to trimming and J lost 9 bases; unmatched junction nucleotides: 4. Germline lookup yields CDR1 MNHNS and CDR2 SASEGT. CDR3 protein: CASRNDRGSPLHF. DNA of the CDR3: TGTGCCAGCAGAAACGACAGGGGTTCACCCCTCCACTTT.

This rearrangement joins TRBV20-1 to TRBJ2-1, with 12 bases lining up with TRBD2. J was trimmed by 4 bases and V by 1 base; bases with no gene match: 5. Germline V gives CDR1 DFQATT, CDR2 SNEGSKA (reference sequence). The CDR3 is made up of 16 amino acids. DNA of the CDR3: TGCAGTGCTAGAGTTCCTAGCGGGAGGGCTTACAATGAGCAGTTCTTC. Protein sequence: CSARVPSGRAYNEQFF.

This clonotype has a count of ten or more. The chain uses TRBV28 and TRBJ1-5, with a tentative D call TRBD1 (5 bases). The CDR3 runs to 16 residues. The V gene lost 6 bases and the J gene lost 2 bases, with 17 bases spanning the gap. The germline CDR1 and CDR2 sequences are MDHEN and SYDVKM. CDR3 amino acids: CASSPLGARGNQPQHF. CDR3 in DNA: TGTGCCAGCAGCCCTCTCGGGGCTAGGGGCAATCAGCCCCAGCATTTT.

The chain has TRBV19 and TRBJ1-5, with TRBD1 as a possible D gene (6 bases). Trimming removed 5 bases at V and 2 bases at J, with 13 bases between. The V gene's germline CDR1 is LNHDA and CDR2 SQIVND (reference sequence). This CDR3 is built from 15 residues. CDR3 residues: CASSEGPGGNQPQHF. As DNA, the CDR3 is TGTGCCAGTAGTGAGGGGCCAGGGGGCAATCAGCCCCAGCATTTT.

This clonotype has more than one count but fewer than ten. The chain is built from TRBV14 and TRBJ2-1, with a weak D call TRBD1 (5 bases). The length of the CDR3 is 12 residues. Trimming took 3 bases from V and 11 from J, leaving 11 bases between them. Germline V CDR1 and CDR2: SGHDN, FVKESK. CDR3 in amino acids: CASSHVPDKQFF. The CDR3 bases are TGTGCCAGCAGCCACGTTCCGGACAAGCAGTTCTTC.

This clonotype was counted between two and nine times. The chain uses TRBV10-3 and TRBJ1-4; the D is unclear. Germline V gene sequence: CDR1 ENHRY, CDR2 SYGVKD. This CDR3 has 12 amino acids. V was cut by 4 bases and J by 5 bases, with 5 bases left in between. Here the CDR3 reads CAISAVNEKLFF. The CDR3 bases are TGTGCCATCAGTGCAGTGAATGAAAAACTGTTTTTT.

This clonotype appeared many times. The J gene is TRBJ2-4, the V gene TRBV12-3 or TRBV12-4; possibly TRBD1 for D (5 bases). Trimming pared 7 bases from V and 6 bases from J, leaving 13 bases between. CDR3 size: 13 residues. This CDR3 is CASNQGPLNIQYF. The CDR3 DNA reads as TGTGCCAGCAACCAGGGTCCCCTAAACATTCAGTACTTC.

This clonotype was detected only once. Without the conserved terminal phenylalanine or tryptophan, this CDR3 likely stems from a read error. V is TRBV20-1 and J is TRBJ1-1, with a tentative D call TRBD1 (5 bases). The V end was cut by 3 bases, the J end by 4 bases, with 15 bases between. Germline CDR1 DFQATT, CDR2 SNEGSKA (reference sequence). This CDR3 spans 14 amino acids. The CDR3 DNA sequence: TGCAGTGCTAGGCGTCGGAGAGGGGTCACTGAAGCTTTCTCT. Protein sequence: CSARRRRGVTEAFS.

The DNA of the CDR3 is TGTGCCAGCAGCTCCGATTTGTCAGAGACCCAGTACTTC. Amino acids: CASSSDLSETQYF. The chain combines TRBV7-9 with TRBJ2-5; D not certain. Trimming removed 4 bases from V and 4 bases from J, with 10 bases in between. Germline-derived CDR1 and CDR2 are SEHNR and FQNEAQ (reference sequence). This CDR3 has 13 amino acids.

In this sample, this clonotype turned up a few times. This chain connects TRBV30 to TRBJ2-5, with 12 bases matching TRBD1. The length of the CDR3 is 14 residues. Germline-derived CDR1 and CDR2 are GTSNPN and SVGIG (reference sequence). After removal of 8 bases from V and 7 bases from J, the junction contained 11 bases not matched to a gene. CDR3 sequence: CAGGTGGESGTQYF. CDR3 bases: TGTGCCGGCGGGACAGGGGGCGAATCTGGGACCCAGTACTTC.

This clonotype was observed a handful of times. This chain uses TRBV11-2 with TRBJ2-5; TRBD1 is a possible D gene (5 bases). The J call may be faulty, since TRBJ2-7 better matches the DNA end. Germline assignment: CDR1 SGHAT and CDR2 FQNNGV. CDR3 length equals 15 residues. In DNA, the CDR3 is TGTGCCAGCAGCTTAGCGGCAGGGCTATCCCCCGAGCAGTACTTC. Its translation: CASSLAAGLSPEQYF.

This clonotype was counted ten times or more. The chain employs TRBV6-1 and TRBJ1-2; D is unresolved. This CDR3 is 13 amino acids long. The V end lost 11 bases, the J end lost 7 bases, and 20 bases lay between the germline ends. Germline CDR1 and CDR2: MNHNS and SASEGT. The CDR3 region is CAVHEASLAGYTF. As DNA, the CDR3 is TGTGCCGTCCACGAGGCCTCCCTGGCTGGCTACACCTTC.

The chain employs TRBV20-1 and TRBJ1-2; D is ambiguous. The V and J ends lost 3 bases and 4 bases respectively, with 18 bases between them. The CDR3 extends over 15 amino acids. Germline CDR1 reads DFQATT; CDR2 reads SNEGSKA (reference sequence). Here the CDR3 DNA reads TGCAGTGCTAGGGCACGACATACACAAGCCTATGGCTACACCTTC. This translates into CSARARHTQAYGYTF.

This clonotype has a count of ten or more. This sequence joins TRBV12-3 or TRBV12-4 and TRBJ2-7; 10 positions match TRBD2. This CDR3 contains 17 residues. V gave up 6 bases and J gave up 4 bases; unmatched junction bases: 15. The CDR3 DNA sequence: TGTGCCAGCAGCGTAGGGGCAGCCGGACTAGCGGTATACGAGCAGTACTTC. Protein sequence: CASSVGAAGLAVYEQYF.

The chain recombines TRBV9 with TRBJ2-5, with 13 bases identical to TRBD2. Germline values: CDR1 SGDLS, CDR2 YYNGEE. Trimming cost V 1 base and J 3 bases; bases outside gene matches: 9. This CDR3 region has 18 residues. The CDR3 loop is CASSVPLAGGQGEETQYF. Here the CDR3 DNA reads TGTGCCAGCAGCGTACCACTAGCGGGAGGGCAGGGTGAAGAGACCCAGTACTTC.

This clonotype was recorded a few times. The gene calls are TRBV6-1 and TRBJ1-1, with D uncertain. CDR1 is MNHNS, CDR2 SASEGT, per germline. The CDR3 sequence is 15 residues long. Trimming shortened V by 1 base and J by 3 bases, and 12 bases separated the two germline ends. DNA for the CDR3: TGTGCCAGCAGTGAAGTGATTGGGGTTGACACTGAAGCTTTCTTT. It specifies CASSEVIGVDTEAFF.

This rearrangement joins TRBV5-1 to TRBJ1-5; TRBD1 matches at 9 bases. The CDR3 consists of 15 residues. Germline V gene lookup returns CDR1 SGHRS and CDR2 YFSETQ. The V and J ends lost 4 bases and 5 bases, in that order; junction bases with no gene match: 7. The CDR3 nucleotides are TGCGCCAGCAGCCTAGGGGACAGGGACGATCAGCCCCAGCATTTT. Residues: CASSLGDRDDQPQHF. Full variable domain (outside the CDR3, taken from reference TRBV5-1 and TRBJ1-5): KAGVTQTPRYLIKTRGQQVTLSCSPISGHRSVSWYQQTPGQGLQFLFEYFSETQRNKGNFPGRFSGRQFSNSRSEMNVSTLELGDSALYLCASSLGDRDDQPQHFGDGTRLSIL.